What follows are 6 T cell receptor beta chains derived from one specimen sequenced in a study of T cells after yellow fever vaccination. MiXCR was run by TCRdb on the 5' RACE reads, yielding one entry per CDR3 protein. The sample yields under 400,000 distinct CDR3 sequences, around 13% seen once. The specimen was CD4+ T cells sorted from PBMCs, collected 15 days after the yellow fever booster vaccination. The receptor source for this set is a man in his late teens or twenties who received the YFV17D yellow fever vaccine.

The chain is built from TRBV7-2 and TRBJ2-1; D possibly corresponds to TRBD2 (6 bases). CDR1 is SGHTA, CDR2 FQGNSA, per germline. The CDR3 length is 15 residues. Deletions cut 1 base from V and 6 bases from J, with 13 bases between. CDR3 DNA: TGTGCCAGCAGCTTAGAGGCTAGCGAAGCCAATGAGCAGTTCTTC. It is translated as CASSLEASEANEQFF.

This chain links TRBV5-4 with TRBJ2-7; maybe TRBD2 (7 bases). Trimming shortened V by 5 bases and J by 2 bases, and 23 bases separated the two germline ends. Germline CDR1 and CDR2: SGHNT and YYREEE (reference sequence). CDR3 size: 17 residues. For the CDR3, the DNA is TGTGCCAGCAGTCGTGGGGGGGCGGGGCCACCGACCTACGAGCAGTACTTC. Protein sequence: CASSRGGAGPPTYEQYF. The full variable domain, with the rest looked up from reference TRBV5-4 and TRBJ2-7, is ETGVTQSPTHLIKTRGQQVTLRCSSQSGHNTVSWYQQALGQGPQFIFQYYREEENGRGNFPPRFSGLQFPNYSSELNVNALELDDSALYLCASSRGGAGPPTYEQYFGPGTRLTVT.

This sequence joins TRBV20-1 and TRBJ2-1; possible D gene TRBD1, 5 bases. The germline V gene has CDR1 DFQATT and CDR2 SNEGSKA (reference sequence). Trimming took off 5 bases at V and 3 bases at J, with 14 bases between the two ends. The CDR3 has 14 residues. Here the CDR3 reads CSAQAGFFYNEQFF. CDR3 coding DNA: TGCAGTGCTCAGGCAGGGTTTTTCTACAATGAGCAGTTCTTC.

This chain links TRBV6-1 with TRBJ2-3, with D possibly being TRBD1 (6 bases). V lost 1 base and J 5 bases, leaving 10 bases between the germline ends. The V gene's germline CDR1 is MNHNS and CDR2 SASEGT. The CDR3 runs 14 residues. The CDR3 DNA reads TGTGCCAGCAGTGAAGTGACACAGGGAGATACGCAGTATTTT. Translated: CASSEVTQGDTQYF.

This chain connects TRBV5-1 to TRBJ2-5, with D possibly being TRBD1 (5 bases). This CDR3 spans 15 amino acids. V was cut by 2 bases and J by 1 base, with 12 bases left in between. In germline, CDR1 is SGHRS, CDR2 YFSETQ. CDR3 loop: CASSFGQRSQETQYF. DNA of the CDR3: TGCGCCAGCAGCTTTGGACAACGCTCCCAAGAGACCCAGTACTTC.

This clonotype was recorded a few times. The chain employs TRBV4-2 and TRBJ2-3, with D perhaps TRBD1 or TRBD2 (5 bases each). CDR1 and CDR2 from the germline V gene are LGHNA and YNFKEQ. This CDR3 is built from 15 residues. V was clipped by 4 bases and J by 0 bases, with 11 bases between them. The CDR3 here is CASSPWDPSTDTQYF. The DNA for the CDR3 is TGTGCCAGCAGCCCGTGGGACCCTAGCACAGATACGCAGTATTTT.